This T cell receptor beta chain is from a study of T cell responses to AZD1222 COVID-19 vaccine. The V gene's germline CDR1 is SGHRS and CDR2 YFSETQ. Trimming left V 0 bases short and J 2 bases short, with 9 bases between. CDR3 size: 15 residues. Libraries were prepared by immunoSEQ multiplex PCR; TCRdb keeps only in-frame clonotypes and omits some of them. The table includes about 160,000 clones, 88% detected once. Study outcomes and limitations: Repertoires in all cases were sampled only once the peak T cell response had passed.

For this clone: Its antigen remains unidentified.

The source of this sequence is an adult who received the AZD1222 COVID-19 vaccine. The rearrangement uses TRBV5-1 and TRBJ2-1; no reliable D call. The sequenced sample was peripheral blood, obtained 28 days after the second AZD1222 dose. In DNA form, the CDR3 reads TGCGCCAGCAGCTTGGAATATACTGCCTACAATGAGCAGTTCTTC. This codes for CASSLEYTAYNEQFF.